Following are 25 T cell receptor beta chains from one sample sequenced in a study of cytomegalovirus exposure and HLA in healthy donors. Repertoires were generated with immunoSEQ multiplex PCR, while TCRdb's copy carries only in-frame clones and drops some. The data show hundreds of thousands of clones, around 87% seen once. Sequencing was performed on PBMCs. Receptor source: a woman in her late teens or twenties in good health and CMV-seronegative.

This rearrangement joins TRBV7-2 to TRBJ1-6; 8 nucleotides agree with TRBD1. CDR3 length: 16 amino acids. Per the germline V gene, CDR1 is SGHTA and CDR2 is FQGNSA. Trimming took 3 bases from V and 6 from J; bases not matched to a gene: 7. The CDR3 protein is CASSFRRDRFNSPLHF. DNA of the CDR3: TGTGCCAGCAGCTTTCGCCGGGACAGGTTTAATTCACCCCTCCACTTT.

J is TRBJ2-1 and V is TRBV5-1; TRBD1 agrees at 11 bases. CDR1 is SGHRS, CDR2 YFSETQ, per germline. The CDR3 contains 15 residues. Germline trimming cut 4 bases from V and 4 bases from J; bases unmatched to any gene: 4. In DNA, the CDR3 is TGCGCCAGCAGCCTGGACAGGGGGCCTTACAATGAGCAGTTCTTC. It is translated as CASSLDRGPYNEQFF.

The chain has TRBV29-1 and TRBJ2-7; 7 bases are shared with TRBD2. After removal of 0 bases from V and 2 bases from J, the junction contained 4 bases not matched to a gene. CDR1 and CDR2 (germline): SQVTM, ANQGSEA. The length of the CDR3 is 14 residues. CDR3 DNA sequence: TGCAGCGTTGAAGATGGCGGGAGAGCCTACGAGCAGTACTTC. Translated, it gives CSVEDGGRAYEQYF.

The chain couples TRBV28 to TRBJ1-2; D is unclear. The CDR3 length is 13 residues. V lost 2 bases and J 3 bases, leaving 7 bases between the germline ends. CDR1 is MDHEN, CDR2 SYDVKM, per germline. The CDR3 coding sequence is TGTGCCAGCAGTTTAACTGCCCACTATGGCTACACCTTC. Its translation: CASSLTAHYGYTF.

The gene calls are TRBV28 and TRBJ2-3, with 9 bases fitting TRBD2. Germline V gene data show CDR1 as MDHEN and CDR2 as SYDVKM. V was pared by 6 bases and J by 3 bases, with 7 bases of the junction left unmatched. This CDR3 has 15 residues. The CDR3: CASRVAGEETDTQYF. As DNA, the CDR3 is TGTGCCAGCAGAGTAGCGGGAGAAGAGACAGATACGCAGTATTTT.

This clone appeared a single time. The chain couples TRBV2 to TRBJ1-1, with TRBD1 matching over 8 bases. Germline V gene data show CDR1 as SNHLY and CDR2 as FYNNEI. V shed 5 bases and J 6 bases; nucleotides not matched to a gene: 8. The CDR3 has 14 amino acids. CDR3 sequence reads: CASSSPDRAAEAFF. DNA of the CDR3: TGTGCCAGCAGTTCCCCGGACAGGGCAGCTGAAGCTTTCTTT.

This clone was observed a single time. The genes are TRBV2 and TRBJ1-1; D possibly corresponds to TRBD1 (6 bases). With 7 bases removed from V and 1 base from J, the gap between germline ends came to 19 bases. Germline V gene lookup returns CDR1 SNHLY and CDR2 FYNNEI. CDR3 length: 16 amino acids. CDR3 sequence (DNA): TGTGCCAGCAATGGATTTAGGGACAAACAGAACACTGAAGCTTTCTTT. Its protein is CASNGFRDKQNTEAFF. The whole variable domain, remainder taken from reference TRBV2 and TRBJ1-1, is EPEVTQTPSHQVTQMGQEVILRCVPISNHLYFYWYRQILGQKVEFLVSFYNNEISEKSEIFDDQFSVERPDGSNFTLKIRSTKLEDSAMYFCASNGFRDKQNTEAFFGQGTRLTVV.

This clone was picked up one time. V is TRBV6-1 and J is TRBJ2-7, with a tentative D call TRBD2 (5 bases). Germline assignment: CDR1 MNHNS and CDR2 SASEGT. This CDR3 region has 13 residues. V lost 7 bases to trimming and J lost 4 bases, with 14 bases between them. The CDR3 protein is CASISGNVYEQYF. In DNA, the CDR3 is TGTGCCAGCATCTCGGGGAATGTGTACGAGCAGTACTTC.

The chain joins TRBV29-1 to TRBJ1-1, with D unresolved. Trimming cost V 6 bases and J 7 bases, with 6 bases left between them. CDR3 length: 9 residues. Germline CDR1 SQVTM, CDR2 ANQGSEA. For the CDR3, the DNA is TGCAGCGTCCAACATGAAGCTTTCTTT. Its translation is CSVQHEAFF.

A word on this clone: Other DNA sequences in the sample encode the same CDR3. This chain links TRBV11-2 with TRBJ1-5; 7 positions agree with TRBD1. The CDR3 length is 13 residues. The trim removed 5 bases at V and 7 bases at J, leaving 5 bases unmatched. Germline CDR1 reads SGHAT; CDR2 reads FQNNGV. The DNA of the CDR3 is TGTGCCAGCAGCCGAACAGGGGACCAGCCCCAGCATTTT. Its translation is CASSRTGDQPQHF. Variable domain in full (rest from reference TRBV11-2 and TRBJ1-5): EAGVAQSPRYKIIEKRQSVAFWCNPISGHATLYWYQQILGQGPKLLIQFQNNGVVDDSQLPKDRFSAERLKGVDSTLKIQPAKLEDSAVYLCASSRTGDQPQHFGDGTRLSIL.

This chain connects TRBV5-1 to TRBJ2-5, with 12 positions matching TRBD1. From germline, CDR1 is SGHRS and CDR2 YFSETQ. CDR3 length: 13 amino acids. The CDR3 DNA reads TGCGCTACCGGGACAGGGGGCGAAGAGACCCAGTACTTC. It is translated as CATGTGGEETQYF. The whole variable domain, remainder taken from reference TRBV5-1 and TRBJ2-5, is KAGVTQTPRYLIKTRGQQVTLSCSPISGHRSVSWYQQTPGQGLQFLFEYFSETQRNKGNFPGRFSGRQFSNSRSEMNVSTLELGDSALYLCATGTGGEETQYFGPGTRLLVL.

This clone was seen a single time. The V gene is TRBV5-1, the J gene TRBJ1-4, with D perhaps matching TRBD1 (5 bases). The length of the CDR3 is 15 residues. Germline values: CDR1 SGHRS, CDR2 YFSETQ. V was cut by 0 bases and J by 6 bases, with 12 bases left in between. The DNA of the CDR3 is TGCGCCAGCAGCTTGGCACAGGCGGTGGATGAAAAACTGTTTTTT. Translation: CASSLAQAVDEKLFF.

The chain employs TRBV5-1 and TRBJ1-4; possible D gene TRBD1, 6 bases. Trimming cost V 0 bases and J 5 bases, with 11 bases left between them. The CDR3 has 15 amino acids. CDR1 is SGHRS and CDR2 is YFSETQ in the germline V gene. CDR3: CASSLALRGNEKLFF. CDR3 DNA sequence: TGCGCCAGCAGCTTGGCCCTTAGGGGGAATGAAAAACTGTTTTTT. The full variable domain, its missing parts supplied by reference TRBV5-1 and TRBJ1-4, is KAGVTQTPRYLIKTRGQQVTLSCSPISGHRSVSWYQQTPGQGLQFLFEYFSETQRNKGNFPGRFSGRQFSNSRSEMNVSTLELGDSALYLCASSLALRGNEKLFFGSGTQLSVL.

The chain has TRBV19 and TRBJ2-7; tentatively, D is TRBD2 (6 bases). The CDR3 spans 15 residues. Germline lookup yields CDR1 LNHDA and CDR2 SQIVND (reference sequence). The V gene lost 5 bases and the J gene lost 3 bases, with 17 bases spanning the gap. The chain's CDR3 is CASSARLGGVYEQYF. The CDR3 nucleotides read TGTGCCAGTAGTGCCCGACTTGGAGGGGTCTACGAGCAGTACTTC.

This chain connects TRBV14 to TRBJ1-1; 7 bases are shared with TRBD1. The CDR3 is made up of 15 amino acids. The germline gives CDR1 SGHDN, CDR2 FVKESK. Germline trimming cut 4 bases from V and 1 base from J; bases unmatched to any gene: 6. The CDR3: CASSLYRGGNTEAFF. For the CDR3, the DNA is TGTGCCAGCAGCCTTTACAGGGGAGGGAACACTGAAGCTTTCTTT.

The chain's CDR3 is CASSLAGTGGTGELFF. The CDR3 region has the DNA TGCGCCAGCAGCTTGGCCGGGACAGGGGGCACCGGGGAGCTGTTTTTT. The rearrangement uses TRBV5-1 and TRBJ2-2; 11 bases are shared with TRBD1. This CDR3 is 16 amino acids long. With 0 bases clipped from V and 4 bases from J, the junction kept 2 bases outside the gene matches. Germline V gene lookup returns CDR1 SGHRS and CDR2 YFSETQ.

The chain employs TRBV7-2 and TRBJ2-7; 8 nucleotides match TRBD2. Germline trimming cut 5 bases from V and 5 bases from J; bases unmatched to any gene: 11. Germline CDR1 is SGHTA and CDR2 is FQGNSA. This CDR3 region has 15 residues. In DNA, the CDR3 is TGTGCCAGCAGCCCGAACCCGGGAGGGCCCAACGAGCAGTACTTC. This sequence encodes CASSPNPGGPNEQYF.

The CDR3 DNA sequence: TGTGCCAGCAGTTTGCTGGGAGAAACTCTCTCCTACGAGCAGTACTTC. Its protein is CASSLLGETLSYEQYF. The V call is TRBV27, the J call TRBJ2-7; TRBD2 is a possible D gene (5 bases). From germline, CDR1 is MNHEY and CDR2 SMNVEV (reference sequence). The CDR3 length is 16 residues. Trimming pared 3 bases from V and 0 bases from J, leaving 15 bases between.

The genes are TRBV11-3 and TRBJ1-3; TRBD1 matches at 8 bases. Trimming at V came to 5 bases and at J to 4 bases, leaving 7 bases not matched to a gene. There are 15 residues in the CDR3. Germline assignment: CDR1 SGHNT and CDR2 YENEEA. The CDR3 region is CASSPGQGPGNTIYF. The DNA for the CDR3 is TGTGCCAGCAGCCCCGGACAGGGCCCCGGAAACACCATATATTTT.

This clone has a handful of counts. V and J are TRBV7-9 and TRBJ1-1; D not resolved. There are 13 residues in the CDR3. Trimming removed 4 bases at V and 2 bases at J, with 8 bases between. Germline values: CDR1 SEHNR, CDR2 FQNEAQ (reference sequence). CDR3 nucleotide sequence: TGTGCCAGCAGCTCATACACCAACACTGAAGCTTTCTTT. Amino acids: CASSSYTNTEAFF. Using reference TRBV7-9 and TRBJ1-1 for the parts outside the CDR3, the full variable domain is DTGVSQNPRHKITKRGQNVTFRCDPISEHNRLYWYRQTLGQGPEFLTYFQNEAQLEKSRLLSDRFSAERPKGSFSTLEIQRTEQGDSAMYLCASSSYTNTEAFFGQGTRLTVV.

The rearrangement joins TRBV6-1 to TRBJ2-5, with TRBD2 as a possible D gene (6 bases). V lost 7 bases to trimming and J lost 5 bases, with 14 bases between them. The CDR3 consists of 13 residues. CDR1 and CDR2 from the germline V gene are MNHNS and SASEGT. In DNA form, the CDR3 reads TGTGCCAGCATGCGGGGAGTGAGGGAGACCCAGTACTTC. Residues: CASMRGVRETQYF.

The rearrangement uses TRBV11-3 and TRBJ2-3, with 16 positions matching TRBD2. Trimming took 4 bases from V and 1 from J; bases not matched to a gene: 5. Germline CDR1 is SGHNT and CDR2 is YENEEA. This CDR3 is built from 18 residues. Written as DNA, the CDR3 is TGTGCCAGCAGCTGGGGACTAGCGGGAGGGCCCGGCACAGATACGCAGTATTTT. The encoded protein is CASSWGLAGGPGTDTQYF.

The rearrangement links TRBV2 to TRBJ1-5; possible D gene TRBD1, 6 bases. Germline V gene lookup returns CDR1 SNHLY and CDR2 FYNNEI. V shed 7 bases and J shed 15 bases, with 22 bases lying between them. CDR3 size: 13 residues. The CDR3 DNA reads as TGTGCCAGCACCCAATTGAGGGGGATTGGTTTGCATTTT. This gives the protein CASTQLRGIGLHF.

The chain recombines TRBV30 with TRBJ1-2; TRBD1 agrees at 7 bases. Germline loops: CDR1 GTSNPN, CDR2 SVGIG (reference sequence). The J segment lost 7 bases and the V segment lost 5 bases, leaving 13 bases of the junction unmatched. The CDR3 spans 14 residues. In DNA form, the CDR3 reads TGTGCCTGGGCGAGATGGACAGGCTACGGTGGCTACACCTTC. Protein sequence: CAWARWTGYGGYTF. The full variable domain, with the rest looked up from reference TRBV30 and TRBJ1-2, is SQTIHQWPATLVQPVGSPLSLECTVEGTSNPNLYWYRQAAGRGLQLLFYSVGIGQISSEVPQNLSASRPQDRQFILSSKKLLLSDSGFYLCAWARWTGYGGYTFGSGTRLTVV.

This clone was seen only once. This chain connects TRBV5-6 to TRBJ2-5, with D maybe TRBD2 (5 bases). This CDR3 has 14 amino acids. V was pared by 0 bases and J by 3 bases, with 9 bases between. Germline CDR1 is SGHDT and CDR2 is YYEEEE. The chain's CDR3 is CASSLVMEEETQYF. The CDR3 DNA reads TGTGCCAGCAGCTTGGTCATGGAGGAAGAGACCCAGTACTTC.